The 28 T cell receptor beta chains below were found in one sample sequenced in a study of blood T cell repertoires in COVID-19. Sequenced by immunoSEQ multiplex PCR; TCRdb stores in-frame clones only, minus some. The table records about 200,000 clones, about 81% of them present only once. Specimen: peripheral blood. The receptors derive from an elderly woman with COVID-19, enrolled during active disease.

This clone was detected a few times. The rearrangement uses TRBV6-1 and TRBJ1-1; D gene uncertain. V was pared by 2 bases and J by 5 bases, with 9 bases between. The CDR3 runs to 13 residues. Germline CDR1 and CDR2: MNHNS and SASEGT. CDR3: CASSESDETEAFF. The CDR3 DNA reads TGTGCCAGCAGTGAAAGCGATGAAACTGAAGCTTTCTTT.

The CDR3 DNA is TGTGCTAGTGGTTTGGCAAGAACGGATGGCTACACCTTC. Protein: CASGLARTDGYTF. V and J are TRBV12-5 and TRBJ1-2; D uncertain. Germline loops: CDR1 LGHNT, CDR2 FRNRAP. V lost 1 base, J lost 6 bases, and 9 bases lay in between. The CDR3 has 13 amino acids.

The chain combines TRBV4-1 with TRBJ2-7, with D hard to call. This CDR3 region has 15 residues. The ends were cut back, 1 base at V and 1 base at J, with 11 bases in the middle. CDR1 and CDR2 from the germline V gene are MGHRA and YSYEKL. Here the CDR3 reads CASSQAQFSSYEQYF. The CDR3 DNA is TGCGCCAGCAGCCAAGCACAGTTTTCATCCTACGAGCAGTACTTC.

Here the CDR3 DNA reads TGTGCCAGCAGCTTAGCGCTGGGGGGGCGCGTTGGCTACACCTTC. It encodes CASSLALGGRVGYTF. The gene calls are TRBV7-2 and TRBJ1-2; maybe TRBD1 (6 bases). Trimming shortened V by 0 bases and J by 7 bases, and 15 bases separated the two germline ends. The germline V gene has CDR1 SGHTA and CDR2 FQGNSA. The CDR3 has 15 residues.

The gene calls are TRBV15 and TRBJ2-7, with D hard to call. V lost 0 bases, J lost 1 base, and 16 bases lay in between. The CDR3 length is 17 residues. Germline CDR1 is LNHNV and CDR2 is YYDKDF (reference sequence). CDR3 in DNA: TGTGCCACCAGCAGAGAATGGGCAGGCGAAAGATCCTACGAGCAGTACTTC. Encoded protein: CATSREWAGERSYEQYF.

This clone was seen only once. The V call is TRBV5-1, the J call TRBJ2-2, with D perhaps matching TRBD2 (6 bases). V lost 3 bases and J lost 5, with 14 bases in between. The CDR3 spans 15 residues. The germline V gene has CDR1 SGHRS and CDR2 YFSETQ. In DNA, the CDR3 is TGCGCCAGCAGCTCGCACCGACTAGGGACCGGGGAGCTGTTTTTT. Protein sequence: CASSSHRLGTGELFF.

The chain uses TRBV6-5 and TRBJ1-3; TRBD1 might be the D (6 bases). V dropped 3 bases and J dropped 2 bases, with 14 bases sitting between them. The germline V gene has CDR1 MNHEY and CDR2 SVGAGI. The CDR3 extends over 16 amino acids. The CDR3 sequence: CASSYSAGTTGNTIYF. The CDR3 nucleotides read TGTGCCAGCAGTTATTCGGCCGGGACAACTGGAAACACCATATATTTT.

The genes are TRBV29-1 and TRBJ2-2, with D maybe TRBD1 (7 bases). The CDR3 has 13 residues. The germline V and J ends were trimmed by 7 bases and 1 base, with 10 bases remaining between them. Germline-derived CDR1 and CDR2 are SQVTM and ANQGSEA. The CDR3 protein is CSGGDRNTGELFF. The CDR3 DNA sequence: TGCAGCGGGGGGGACAGGAACACCGGGGAGCTGTTTTTT.

The chain couples TRBV19 to TRBJ1-1, with D perhaps matching TRBD1 (6 bases). The CDR3 runs 14 residues. V was trimmed by 8 bases and J by 5 bases, leaving 18 bases between them. Germline CDR1 is LNHDA and CDR2 is SQIVND (reference sequence). The CDR3 nucleotides read TGTGCCAGTGGCGGTCGGGAGGGGGGAACTGAAGCTTTCTTT. This gives the protein CASGGREGGTEAFF. The full variable domain, with the rest looked up from reference TRBV19 and TRBJ1-1, is DGGITQSPKYLFRKEGQNVTLSCEQNLNHDAMYWYRQDPGQGLRLIYYSQIVNDFQKGDIAEGYSVSREKKESFPLTVTSAQKNPTAFYLCASGGREGGTEAFFGQGTRLTVV.

The chain joins TRBV19 to TRBJ1-4, with D possibly matching TRBD1 (5 bases). The CDR3 is 14 amino acids. Germline V gives CDR1 LNHDA, CDR2 SQIVND (reference sequence). Trimming took 3 bases from V and 5 from J, leaving 10 bases between them. For the CDR3, the DNA is TGTGCCAGTAGTATGAAGGGGTTAAATGAAAAACTGTTTTTT. Protein product: CASSMKGLNEKLFF.

The chain couples TRBV6-5 to TRBJ1-5; D unclear. The V and J ends lost 6 bases and 5 bases respectively, with 11 bases between them. The CDR3 sequence is 13 residues long. The germline V gene has CDR1 MNHEY and CDR2 SVGAGI. CDR3 sequence reads: CASRNDKYQPQHF. The CDR3 DNA sequence: TGTGCCAGCAGAAACGACAAATATCAGCCCCAGCATTTT.

The chain links TRBV7-9 to TRBJ2-1; 9 bases are a match to TRBD2. From germline, CDR1 is SEHNR and CDR2 FQNEAQ (reference sequence). The CDR3 spans 16 residues. With V trimmed by 0 bases and J by 6 bases, 6 bases remained unmatched. The CDR3: CASSLAGGRGGNEQFF. CDR3 bases: TGTGCCAGCAGCTTAGCGGGCGGGAGGGGAGGCAATGAGCAGTTCTTC.

V usage is TRBV5-1 and J usage is TRBJ1-2, with 8 bases that match TRBD1. CDR3 size: 15 residues. V lost 0 bases, J lost 4 bases, and 5 bases stayed unmatched. In germline, CDR1 is SGHRS, CDR2 YFSETQ. CDR3 in DNA: TGCGCCAGCAGCTTGGACGGACAGGGCCCCTATGGCTACACCTTC. Translating gives CASSLDGQGPYGYTF.

V gene TRBV7-9 combines with J gene TRBJ2-1, with D perhaps matching TRBD2 (6 bases). The V gene lost 6 bases and the J gene lost 5 bases, with 23 bases spanning the gap. The CDR3 length is 17 residues. Germline CDR1 and CDR2: SEHNR and FQNEAQ (reference sequence). The CDR3 loop is CASSLGLIAAVNNEQFF. As DNA, the CDR3 is TGTGCCAGCAGTTTGGGTCTAATAGCGGCGGTCAACAATGAGCAGTTCTTC.

Worth noting for this clone: One end of the junction varies from germline; a read error may be responsible. The CDR3 here is CAGRTEGSGNTIYF. The CDR3 bases are TGTGCCGGCAGGACCGAGGGCTCTGGAAACACCATATATTTT. The chain has TRBV6-5 and TRBJ1-3; no clear D gene. CDR1 is MNHEY, CDR2 SVGAGI, per germline. The CDR3 runs to 14 residues.

This chain connects TRBV10-3 to TRBJ1-2; TRBD1 might be the D (5 bases). The CDR3 has 15 residues. V was clipped by 4 bases and J by 1 base, with 13 bases between them. Looked up from germline, CDR1 is ENHRY and CDR2 is SYGVKD. Here the CDR3 reads CAISAGGTYNYGYTF. The CDR3 DNA reads TGTGCCATCAGTGCCGGGGGGACCTATAACTATGGCTACACCTTC.

The CDR3 DNA reads TGTGCCAGCAGTTCCGGACAGTCCTCTGGAAACACCATATATTTT. Encoded protein: CASSSGQSSGNTIYF. The chain employs TRBV6-5 and TRBJ1-3; a possible D gene is TRBD1 (6 bases). V dropped 4 bases and J dropped 0 bases, with 10 bases sitting between them. Germline CDR1 is MNHEY and CDR2 is SVGAGI. The CDR3 loop spans 15 amino acids.

This sequence joins TRBV5-4 and TRBJ2-1; 8 bases are a match to TRBD2. Per germline, CDR1 SGHNT and CDR2 YYREEE (reference sequence). This CDR3 has 15 amino acids. V trimming: 4 bases; J trimming: 8 bases; junction bases outside the gene matches: 11. The CDR3 spells CASSRSGGHTDEQFF. The DNA of the CDR3 is TGTGCCAGCAGCCGGAGCGGGGGCCATACGGATGAGCAGTTCTTC.

The chain carries TRBV24-1 and TRBJ2-3; tentatively, D is TRBD1 (6 bases). Germline values: CDR1 KGHDR, CDR2 SFDVKD. The CDR3 sequence is 15 residues long. V was shortened by 4 bases and J by 0 bases, with 10 bases between the two germline ends. CDR3 region: CATSESGASTDTQYF. The CDR3 bases are TGTGCCACCAGTGAGTCAGGGGCGAGCACAGATACGCAGTATTTT.

The chain has TRBV7-8 and TRBJ1-1; D unclear. The V gene's germline CDR1 is SGHVS and CDR2 FQNEAQ. Trimming removed 3 bases from V and 2 bases from J, with 7 bases in between. CDR3 length equals 13 residues. CDR3 amino acids: CASSLRRNTEAFF. The CDR3 bases are TGTGCCAGCAGCTTGCGGCGAAACACTGAAGCTTTCTTT. Using reference TRBV7-8 and TRBJ1-1 for the parts outside the CDR3, the full variable domain is GAGVSQSPRYKVAKRGQDVALRCDPISGHVSLFWYQQALGQGPEFLTYFQNEAQLDKSGLPSDRFFAERPEGSVSTLKIQRTQQEDSAVYLCASSLRRNTEAFFGQGTRLTVV.

The V call is TRBV10-3, the J call TRBJ2-7, with D tentatively TRBD2 (6 bases). Germline V gene data show CDR1 as ENHRY and CDR2 as SYGVKD. This CDR3 comprises 17 residues. Trimming left V 0 bases short and J 2 bases short, with 17 bases between. CDR3 sequence (DNA): TGTGCCATCAGTGAGTCGAATGGGGCGGGGAACCCCTACGAGCAGTACTTC. Amino acid sequence: CAISESNGAGNPYEQYF.

V and J are TRBV19 and TRBJ1-5; perhaps TRBD1 as D (5 bases). Trimming stripped 2 bases from V and 7 bases from J, with 21 bases between. The CDR3 runs to 17 residues. Germline CDR1 is LNHDA and CDR2 is SQIVND (reference sequence). CDR3 nucleotide sequence: TGTGCCAGTAGTATAACGATACGGGGGGTAGGCGTCCAGCCCCAGCATTTT. Its protein is CASSITIRGVGVQPQHF.

J is TRBJ1-2 and V is TRBV5-8; D perhaps matches TRBD1 (6 bases). The length of the CDR3 is 14 residues. In germline, CDR1 is SGHTS, CDR2 YDEGEE. V lost 1 base to trimming and J lost 4 bases, with 11 bases between them. The CDR3 DNA reads TGTGCCAGCAGCTTGACAGGGAGGGGCTATGGCTACACCTTC. Its protein is CASSLTGRGYGYTF.

This clone was seen once. The chain combines TRBV3-1 (or the pseudogene TRBV3-2) with TRBJ1-2, with a weak D call TRBD1 (5 bases). This CDR3 is 15 amino acids long. V lost 2 bases and J lost 8, with 18 bases in between. Germline V gene lookup returns CDR1 LGHDT and CDR2 YNNKEL (reference sequence). Here the CDR3 reads CASSQPGGTAGGYTF. CDR3 coding DNA: TGTGCCAGCAGCCAACCCGGAGGGACCGCAGGCGGCTACACCTTC.

The genes are TRBV5-1 and TRBJ2-2; the D is unclear. V lost 2 bases, J lost 7 bases, and 9 bases lay in between. CDR3 length: 13 amino acids. The germline V gene has CDR1 SGHRS and CDR2 YFSETQ. Written as DNA, the CDR3 is TGCGCCAGCAGCTTCTTTGGCATCGGGGAGCTGTTTTTT. It yields the protein CASSFFGIGELFF. Supplemented by reference TRBV5-1 and TRBJ2-2, the full variable domain reads KAGVTQTPRYLIKTRGQQVTLSCSPISGHRSVSWYQQTPGQGLQFLFEYFSETQRNKGNFPGRFSGRQFSNSRSEMNVSTLELGDSALYLCASSFFGIGELFFGEGSRLTVL.

This chain connects TRBV30 to TRBJ1-1; D might be TRBD1 (6 bases). The germline gives CDR1 GTSNPN, CDR2 SVGIG (reference sequence). The CDR3 has 13 amino acids. Trimming left V 0 bases short and J 10 bases short, with 15 bases between. CDR3 protein: CAWSVRVRGRAFF. In DNA, the CDR3 is TGTGCCTGGAGTGTACGTGTAAGGGGGAGAGCTTTCTTT.

The rearrangement uses TRBV6-1 and TRBJ1-5; the D gene is possibly TRBD1 (5 bases). CDR3 length equals 13 residues. Trimming pared 2 bases from V and 7 bases from J, leaving 9 bases between. Germline loops: CDR1 MNHNS, CDR2 SASEGT. In DNA, the CDR3 is TGTGCCAGCAGTGAACGGGGGATCCAGCCCCAGCATTTT. Protein sequence: CASSERGIQPQHF.

The rearrangement uses TRBV3-1 (or the pseudogene TRBV3-2) and TRBJ2-3; D is unresolved. Germline V gene sequence: CDR1 LGHDT, CDR2 YNNKEL (reference sequence). This CDR3 comprises 13 residues. The V and J ends lost 2 bases and 4 bases respectively, with 7 bases between them. In nucleotides, the CDR3 is TGTGCCAGCAGCCAACTTTCGGCAGATACGCAGTATTTT. It is translated as CASSQLSADTQYF.